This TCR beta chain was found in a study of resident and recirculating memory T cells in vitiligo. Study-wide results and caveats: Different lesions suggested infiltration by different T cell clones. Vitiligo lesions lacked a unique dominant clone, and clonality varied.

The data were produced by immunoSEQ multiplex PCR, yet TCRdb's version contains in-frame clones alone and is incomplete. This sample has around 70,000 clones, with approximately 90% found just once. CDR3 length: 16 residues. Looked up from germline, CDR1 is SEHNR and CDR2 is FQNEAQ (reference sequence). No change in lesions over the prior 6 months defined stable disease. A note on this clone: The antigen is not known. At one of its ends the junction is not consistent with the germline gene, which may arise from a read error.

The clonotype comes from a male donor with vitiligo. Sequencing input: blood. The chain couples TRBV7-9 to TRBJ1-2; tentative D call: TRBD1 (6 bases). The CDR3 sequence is CASSSFNTGGAYGHTF. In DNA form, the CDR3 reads TGTGCCAGCAGCTCTTTCAATACGGGGGGCGCCTATGGCCACACCTTC.